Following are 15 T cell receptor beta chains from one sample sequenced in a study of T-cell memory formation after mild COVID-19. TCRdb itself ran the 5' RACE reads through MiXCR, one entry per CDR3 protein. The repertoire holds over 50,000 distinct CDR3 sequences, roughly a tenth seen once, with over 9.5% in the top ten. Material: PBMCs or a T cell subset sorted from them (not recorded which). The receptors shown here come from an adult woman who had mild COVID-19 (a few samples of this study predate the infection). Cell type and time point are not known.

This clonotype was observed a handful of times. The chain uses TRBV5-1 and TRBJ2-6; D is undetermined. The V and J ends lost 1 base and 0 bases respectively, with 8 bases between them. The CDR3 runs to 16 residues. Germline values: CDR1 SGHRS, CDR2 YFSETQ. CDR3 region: CASSLKEFSGANVLTF. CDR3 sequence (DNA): TGCGCCAGCAGCTTGAAGGAGTTCTCTGGGGCCAACGTCCTGACTTTC.

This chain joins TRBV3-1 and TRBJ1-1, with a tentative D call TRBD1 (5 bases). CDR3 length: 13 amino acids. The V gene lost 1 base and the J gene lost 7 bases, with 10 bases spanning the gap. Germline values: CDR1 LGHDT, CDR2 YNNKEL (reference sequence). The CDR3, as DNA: TGTGCCAGCAGCCAAGGTTACGGGGGTGAAGCTTTCTTT. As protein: CASSQGYGGEAFF. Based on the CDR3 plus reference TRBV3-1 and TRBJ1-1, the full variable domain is DTAVSQTPKYLVTQMGNDKSIKCEQNLGHDTMYWYKQDSKKFLKIMFSYNNKELIINETVPNRFSPKSPDKAHLNLHINSLELGDSAVYFCASSQGYGGEAFFGQGTRLTVV.

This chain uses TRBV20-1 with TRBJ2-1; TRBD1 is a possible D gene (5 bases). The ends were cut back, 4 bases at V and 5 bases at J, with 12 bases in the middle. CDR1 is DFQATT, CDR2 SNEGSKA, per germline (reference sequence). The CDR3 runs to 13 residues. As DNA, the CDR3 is TGCAGTGCTAACCTCAGGGCGGACAATGAGCAGTTCTTC. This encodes CSANLRADNEQFF.

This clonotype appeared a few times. CDR3 coding DNA: TGCAGTGCTTGCACCGGGACAGGGTACACTGAAGCTTTCTTT. Protein: CSACTGTGYTEAFF. The gene calls are TRBV20-1 and TRBJ1-1, with 9 positions matching TRBD1. The CDR3 contains 14 residues. In germline, CDR1 is DFQATT, CDR2 SNEGSKA (reference sequence). Germline trimming cut 5 bases from V and 3 bases from J; bases unmatched to any gene: 7.

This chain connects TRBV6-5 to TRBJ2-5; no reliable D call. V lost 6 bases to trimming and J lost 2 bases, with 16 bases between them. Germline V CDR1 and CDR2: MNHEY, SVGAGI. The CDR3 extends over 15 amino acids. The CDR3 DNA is TGTGCCAGCAGCCAACGCCAGGCTGTTCAAGAGACCCAGTACTTC. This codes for CASSQRQAVQETQYF.

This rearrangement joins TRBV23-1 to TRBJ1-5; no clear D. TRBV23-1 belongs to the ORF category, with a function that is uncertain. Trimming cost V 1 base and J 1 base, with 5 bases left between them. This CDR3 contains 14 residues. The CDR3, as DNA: TGCGCCAGCAGTCAATTGCTCAGCAATCAGCCCCAGCATTTT. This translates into CASSQLLSNQPQHF.

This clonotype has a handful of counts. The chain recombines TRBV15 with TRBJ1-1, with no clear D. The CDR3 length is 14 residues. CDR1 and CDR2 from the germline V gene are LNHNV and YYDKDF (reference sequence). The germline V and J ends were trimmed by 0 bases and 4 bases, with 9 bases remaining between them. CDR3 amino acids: CATSRDKGITEAFF. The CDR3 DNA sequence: TGTGCCACCAGCAGAGATAAGGGAATCACTGAAGCTTTCTTT.

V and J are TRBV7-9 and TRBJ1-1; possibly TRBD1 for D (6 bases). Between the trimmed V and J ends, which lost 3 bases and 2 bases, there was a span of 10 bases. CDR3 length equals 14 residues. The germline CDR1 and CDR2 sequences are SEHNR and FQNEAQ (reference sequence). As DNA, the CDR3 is TGTGCCAGCAGCTTCAGGGGCCCCAACACTGAAGCTTTCTTT. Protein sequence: CASSFRGPNTEAFF.

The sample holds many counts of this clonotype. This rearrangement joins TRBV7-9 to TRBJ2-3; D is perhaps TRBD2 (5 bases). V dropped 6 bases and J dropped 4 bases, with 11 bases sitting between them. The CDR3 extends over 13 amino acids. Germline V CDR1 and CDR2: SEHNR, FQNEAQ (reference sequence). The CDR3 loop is CASSPKRADTQYF. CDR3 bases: TGTGCCAGCAGTCCAAAGAGGGCAGATACGCAGTATTTT.

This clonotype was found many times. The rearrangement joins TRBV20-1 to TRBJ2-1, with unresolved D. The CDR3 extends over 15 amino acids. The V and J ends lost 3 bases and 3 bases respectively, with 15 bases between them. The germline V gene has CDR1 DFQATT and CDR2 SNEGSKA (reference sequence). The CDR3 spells CSARDHVVGYNEQFF. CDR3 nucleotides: TGCAGTGCTAGGGACCATGTCGTTGGCTACAATGAGCAGTTCTTC.

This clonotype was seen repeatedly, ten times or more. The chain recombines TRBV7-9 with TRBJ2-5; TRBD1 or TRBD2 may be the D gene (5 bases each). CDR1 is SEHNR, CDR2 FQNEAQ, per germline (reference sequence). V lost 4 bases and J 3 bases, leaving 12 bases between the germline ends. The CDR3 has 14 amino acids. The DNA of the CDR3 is TGTGCCAGCAGCTCGCTTCGGGGCGAAGAGACCCAGTACTTC. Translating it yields CASSSLRGEETQYF.

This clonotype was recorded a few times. The CDR3 protein is CASKSPRQVMNTEAFF. DNA for the CDR3: TGTGCCAGCAAATCCCCTCGCCAGGTGATGAACACTGAAGCTTTCTTT. V is TRBV6-5 and J is TRBJ1-1; D uncertain. V was trimmed by 7 bases and J by 0 bases, leaving 18 bases between them. CDR3 length equals 16 residues. The germline V gene has CDR1 MNHEY and CDR2 SVGAGI.

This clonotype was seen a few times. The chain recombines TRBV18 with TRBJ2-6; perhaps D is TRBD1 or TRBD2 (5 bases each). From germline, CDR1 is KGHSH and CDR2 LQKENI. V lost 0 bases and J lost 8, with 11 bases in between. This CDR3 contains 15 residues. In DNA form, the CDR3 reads TGTGCCAGCTCACCACCTCGGGACGGATCCAACGTCCTGACTTTC. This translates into CASSPPRDGSNVLTF.

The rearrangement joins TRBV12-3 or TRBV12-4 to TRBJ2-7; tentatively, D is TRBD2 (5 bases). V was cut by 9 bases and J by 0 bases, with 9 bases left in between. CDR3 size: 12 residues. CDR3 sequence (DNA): TGTGCCAGTTCGGGGAGCTCCTACGAGCAGTACTTC. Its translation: CASSGSSYEQYF.

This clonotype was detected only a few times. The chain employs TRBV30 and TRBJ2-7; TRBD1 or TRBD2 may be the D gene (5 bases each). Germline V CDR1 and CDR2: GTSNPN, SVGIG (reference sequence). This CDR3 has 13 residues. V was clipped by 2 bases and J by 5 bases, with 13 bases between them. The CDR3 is CAWSPRGPHEQYF. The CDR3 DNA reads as TGTGCCTGGAGTCCCCGGGGACCGCACGAGCAGTACTTC.